This TCR beta chain was captured in a study of blood T cell repertoires in COVID-19. Study details: COVID-19 samples from acute and convalescent phases originated in the United States, Italy and Spain. The cDNA or gDNA used as material had been derived from T cells, B-cell-depleted T cells, or PBMCs.

The junction had 9 bases not matched to a gene; V was cut back by 4 bases and J by 8 bases. The germline CDR1 and CDR2 sequences are SQVTM and ANQGSEA. This CDR3 region has 13 residues. Per the original data handling: It was from reference gene primer amplification that nucleated cell counts were estimated. TCRdb's table, derived via immunoSEQ multiplex PCR, lists solely in-frame clones and lacks some. The DNA was the basis for D and trimming; V, J and clone size are from that table. The sample has some 180,000 clones, roughly 80% seen once. The source material was peripheral blood. The TCR was taken from a man in his fifties or sixties who had recovered from COVID-19. This rearrangement joins TRBV29-1 to TRBJ1-2; 8 bases are shared with TRBD1. CDR3 loop: CSVADRGWDGYTF. CDR3 coding DNA: TGCAGCGTTGCTGACAGGGGATGGGACGGCTACACCTTC. Combining the CDR3 with reference TRBV29-1 and TRBJ1-2 gives the whole variable domain SAVISQKPSRDICQRGTSLTIQCQVDSQVTMMFWYRQQPGQSLTLIATANQGSEATYESGFVIDKFPISRPNLTFSTLTVSNMSPEDSSIYLCSVADRGWDGYTFGSGTRLTVV.